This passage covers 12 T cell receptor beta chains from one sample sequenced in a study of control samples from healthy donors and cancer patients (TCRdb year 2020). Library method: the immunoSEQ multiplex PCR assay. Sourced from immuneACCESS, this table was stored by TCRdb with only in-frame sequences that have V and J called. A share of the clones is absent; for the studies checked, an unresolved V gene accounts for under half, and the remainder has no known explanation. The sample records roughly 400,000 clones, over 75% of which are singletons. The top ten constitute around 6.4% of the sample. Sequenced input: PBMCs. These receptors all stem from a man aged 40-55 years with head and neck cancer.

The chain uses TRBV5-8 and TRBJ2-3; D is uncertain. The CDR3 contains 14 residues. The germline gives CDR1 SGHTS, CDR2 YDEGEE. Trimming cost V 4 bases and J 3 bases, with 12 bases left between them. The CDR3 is CASSRIRATDTQYF. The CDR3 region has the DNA TGTGCCAGCAGCCGGATCAGAGCGACAGATACGCAGTATTTT.

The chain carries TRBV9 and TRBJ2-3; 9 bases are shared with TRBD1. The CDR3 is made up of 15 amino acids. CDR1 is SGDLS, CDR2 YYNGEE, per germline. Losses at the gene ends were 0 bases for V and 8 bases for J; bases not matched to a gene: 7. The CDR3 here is CASSVGGTGKATQYF. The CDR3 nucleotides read TGTGCCAGCAGCGTAGGTGGGACAGGGAAGGCTACGCAGTATTTT. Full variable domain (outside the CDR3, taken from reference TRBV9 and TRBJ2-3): DSGVTQTPKHLITATGQRVTLRCSPRSGDLSVYWYQQSLDQGLQFLIQYYNGEERAKGNILERFSAQQFPDLHSELNLSSLELGDSALYFCASSVGGTGKATQYFGPGTRLTVL.

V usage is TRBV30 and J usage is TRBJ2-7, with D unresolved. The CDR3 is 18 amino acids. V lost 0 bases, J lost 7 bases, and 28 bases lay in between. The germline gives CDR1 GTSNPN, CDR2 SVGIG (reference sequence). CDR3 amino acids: CAWSVGFGVIILSEEQYF. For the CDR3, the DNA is TGTGCCTGGAGTGTAGGGTTTGGGGTGATAATCCTGTCGGAAGAGCAGTACTTC.

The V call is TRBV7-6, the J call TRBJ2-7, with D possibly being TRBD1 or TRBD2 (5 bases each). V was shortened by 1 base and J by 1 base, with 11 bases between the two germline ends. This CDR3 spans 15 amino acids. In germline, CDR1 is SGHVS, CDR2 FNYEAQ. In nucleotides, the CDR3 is TGTGCCAGCAGCTTAGTGTTGGGACGGTCCTACGAGCAGTACTTC. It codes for CASSLVLGRSYEQYF.

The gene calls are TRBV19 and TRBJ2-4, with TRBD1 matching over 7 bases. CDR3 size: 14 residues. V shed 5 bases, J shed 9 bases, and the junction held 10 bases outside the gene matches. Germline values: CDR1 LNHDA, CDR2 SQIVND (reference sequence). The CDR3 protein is CASSPRQGRGIQYF. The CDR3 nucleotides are TGTGCCAGTAGTCCTCGACAGGGAAGAGGCATTCAGTACTTC.

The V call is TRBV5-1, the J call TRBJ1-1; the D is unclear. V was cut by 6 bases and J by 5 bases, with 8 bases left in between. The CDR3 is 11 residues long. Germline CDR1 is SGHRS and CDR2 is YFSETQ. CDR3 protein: CASTFGTEAFF. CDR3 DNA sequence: TGCGCCAGCACTTTCGGGACTGAAGCTTTCTTT.

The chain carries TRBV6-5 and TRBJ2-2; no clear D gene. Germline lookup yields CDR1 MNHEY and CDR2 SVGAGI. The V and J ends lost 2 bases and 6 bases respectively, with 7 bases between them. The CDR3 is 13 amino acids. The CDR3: CASSYGGPGELFF. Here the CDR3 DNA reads TGTGCCAGCAGTTACGGTGGCCCCGGGGAGCTGTTTTTT.

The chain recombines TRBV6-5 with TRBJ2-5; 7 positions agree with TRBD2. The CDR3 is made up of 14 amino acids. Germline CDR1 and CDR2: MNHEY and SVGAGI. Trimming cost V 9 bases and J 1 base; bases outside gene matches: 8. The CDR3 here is CASQYRLAQETQYF. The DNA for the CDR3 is TGTGCCAGTCAATACCGACTAGCCCAAGAGACCCAGTACTTC.

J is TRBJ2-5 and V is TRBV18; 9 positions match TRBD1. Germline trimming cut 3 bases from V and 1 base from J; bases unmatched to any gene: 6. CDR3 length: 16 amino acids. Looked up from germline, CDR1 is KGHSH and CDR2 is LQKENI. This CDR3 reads CASSPLQGAVQETQYF. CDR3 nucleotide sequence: TGTGCCAGCTCACCCTTACAGGGGGCCGTCCAAGAGACCCAGTACTTC.

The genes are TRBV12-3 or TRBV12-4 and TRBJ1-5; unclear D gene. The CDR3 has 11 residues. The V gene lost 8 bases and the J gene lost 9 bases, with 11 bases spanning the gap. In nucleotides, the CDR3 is TGTGCCAGCCGTTGGTCAGGGCCCCAGCATTTT. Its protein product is CASRWSGPQHF.

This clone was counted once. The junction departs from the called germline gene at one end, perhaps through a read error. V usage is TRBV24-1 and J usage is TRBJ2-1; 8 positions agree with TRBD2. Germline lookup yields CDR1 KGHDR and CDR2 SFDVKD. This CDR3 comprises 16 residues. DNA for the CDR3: TGTGCCACCAGTGCCCCGGGGAGCGGGAGTTTTAATGAGCAGCTCTTC. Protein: CATSAPGSGSFNEQLF.

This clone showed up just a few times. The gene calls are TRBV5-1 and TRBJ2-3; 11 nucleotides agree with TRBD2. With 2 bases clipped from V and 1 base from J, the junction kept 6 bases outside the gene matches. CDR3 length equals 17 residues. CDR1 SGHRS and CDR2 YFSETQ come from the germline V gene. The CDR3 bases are TGCGCCAGCAGCTTAGGGGTACTAGCGGGGGGCACAGATACGCAGTATTTT. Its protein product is CASSLGVLAGGTDTQYF.